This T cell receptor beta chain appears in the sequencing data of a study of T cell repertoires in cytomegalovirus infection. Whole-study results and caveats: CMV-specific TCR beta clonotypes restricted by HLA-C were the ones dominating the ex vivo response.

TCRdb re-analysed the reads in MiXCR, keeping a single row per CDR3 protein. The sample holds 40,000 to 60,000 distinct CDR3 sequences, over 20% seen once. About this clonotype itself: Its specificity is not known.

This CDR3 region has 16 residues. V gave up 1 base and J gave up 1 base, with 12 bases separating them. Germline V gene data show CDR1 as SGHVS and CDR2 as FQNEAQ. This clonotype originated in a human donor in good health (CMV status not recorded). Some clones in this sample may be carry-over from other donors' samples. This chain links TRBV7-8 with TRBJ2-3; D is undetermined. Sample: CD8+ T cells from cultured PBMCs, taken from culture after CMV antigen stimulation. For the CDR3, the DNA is TGTGCCAGCAGCTTAGGGTCCTTGGACGGCACAGATACGCAGTATTTT. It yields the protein CASSLGSLDGTDTQYF.